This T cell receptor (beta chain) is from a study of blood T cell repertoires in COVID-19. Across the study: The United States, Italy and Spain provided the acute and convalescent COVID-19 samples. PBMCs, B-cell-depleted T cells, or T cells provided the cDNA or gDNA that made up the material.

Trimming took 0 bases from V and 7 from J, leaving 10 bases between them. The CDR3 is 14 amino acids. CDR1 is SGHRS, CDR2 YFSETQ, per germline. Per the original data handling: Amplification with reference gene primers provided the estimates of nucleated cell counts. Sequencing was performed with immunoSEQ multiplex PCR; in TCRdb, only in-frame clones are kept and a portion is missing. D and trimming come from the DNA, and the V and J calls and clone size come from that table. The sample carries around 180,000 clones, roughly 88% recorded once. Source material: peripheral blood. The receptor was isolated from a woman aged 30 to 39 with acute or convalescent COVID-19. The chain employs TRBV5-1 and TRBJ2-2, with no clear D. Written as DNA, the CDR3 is TGCGCCAGCAGCTTGGTCTTTACCGGCGGGGAGCTGTTTTTT. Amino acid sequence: CASSLVFTGGELFF. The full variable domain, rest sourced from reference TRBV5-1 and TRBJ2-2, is KAGVTQTPRYLIKTRGQQVTLSCSPISGHRSVSWYQQTPGQGLQFLFEYFSETQRNKGNFPGRFSGRQFSNSRSEMNVSTLELGDSALYLCASSLVFTGGELFFGEGSRLTVL.